Listed below are T cell receptor beta chains from one sample, sequenced in a study of T cell responses to AZD1222 COVID-19 vaccine. TCRdb's table, derived via immunoSEQ multiplex PCR, lists solely in-frame clones and lacks some. The sample yields roughly 150,000 clones, about 87% seen once. The sequencing here drew on peripheral blood, taken on day 0 of AZD1222 vaccination. Receptors originate from an adult in good health. CDR3s include the opening cysteine and the closing phenylalanine or tryptophan. The D gene is left open where the match is weak. Some rows have no size entry. The others give once, few or many, or a class for an expanded clone.

J gene | V gene | D gene | clone size | CDR3 protein | CDR3 DNA
TRBJ2-7 | TRBV19 | - | once | CASTSIWGTSYEQYF | TGTGCCAGTACCTCCATTTGGGGCACAAGCTACGAGCAGTACTTC
TRBJ2-5 | TRBV2 | TRBD1 | - | CASSGDRGAGTQYF | TGTGCCAGCAGTGGGGACAGGGGTGCCGGGACCCAGTACTTC
TRBJ2-4 | TRBV5-1 | TRBD2 | - | CASSPTSGGSKNIQYF | TGCGCCAGCAGCCCCACTAGCGGAGGATCCAAAAACATTCAGTACTTC
TRBJ2-7 | TRBV10-3 | - | - | CAIRGTSDPYEQYF | TGTGCCATCAGAGGGACTTCTGATCCCTACGAGCAGTACTTC
TRBJ2-7 | TRBV6-1 | TRBD2 | - | CASSELLAGGGGEQYF | TGTGCCAGCAGTGAATTACTAGCGGGGGGAGGTGGCGAGCAGTACTTC
TRBJ1-1 | TRBV6-2/TRBV6-3 | - | few | CASSPRGGSTEAFF | TGTGCCAGCAGCCCACGGGGGGGATCGACTGAAGCTTTCTTT
TRBJ1-5 | TRBV10-3 | - | - | CAISDRGSQPQHF | TGTGCCATCAGTGACAGGGGATCTCAGCCCCAGCATTTT
TRBJ1-1 | TRBV7-2 | - | - | CASSSRDKRRNTEAFF | TGTGCCAGCAGCTCGCGGGACAAACGACGGAACACTGAAGCTTTCTTT
TRBJ2-1 | TRBV5-6 | - | - | CASSSRVTEQFF | TGTGCCAGCAGCTCTAGGGTGACTGAGCAGTTCTTC
TRBJ1-2 | TRBV2 | TRBD1 | - | CASSEGAYGYTF | TGTGCCAGCAGCGAGGGGGCCTATGGCTACACCTTC
TRBJ1-4 | TRBV14 | - | few | CASSQAVTGKLFF | TGTGCCAGCAGCCAGGCAGTGACTGGAAAACTGTTTTTT
TRBJ1-6 | TRBV5-1 | TRBD1 | - | CASSLGTGTYNSPLHF | TGCGCCAGCAGCCTCGGGACAGGGACCTATAATTCACCCCTCCACTTT
TRBJ2-7 | TRBV27 | - | - | CASSLLVKSSEQYF | TGTGCCAGCAGTTTATTGGTCAAGTCCTCCGAGCAGTACTTC
TRBJ2-3 | TRBV7-2 | - | - | CASTPGWGIDTQYF | TGTGCCAGCACCCCCGGGTGGGGTATAGATACGCAGTATTTT
TRBJ1-1 | TRBV19 | - | - | CASPVCAEAFF | TGTGCCAGTCCCGTTTGCGCTGAAGCTTTCTTT
TRBJ2-2 | TRBV7-3 | - | - | CASSPRGGGDYTGELFF | TGTGCCAGCAGCCCCCGGGGAGGCGGGGACTACACCGGGGAGCTGTTTTTT
TRBJ2-3 | TRBV4-3 | - | few | CASSQDQRSTDTQYF | TGCGCCAGCAGCCAAGATCAGCGGAGCACAGATACGCAGTATTTT
TRBJ1-6 | TRBV4-1 | - | - | CASSPGYNSPLHF | TGCGCCAGCAGCCCAGGGTATAATTCACCCCTCCACTTT
TRBJ2-2 | TRBV30 | - | - | CAWSNGNTGELFF | TGTGCCTGGAGTAACGGGAACACCGGGGAGCTGTTTTTT
TRBJ1-1 | TRBV5-6 | - | - | CASSLAGVMTEAFF | TGTGCCAGCAGCTTGGCAGGGGTAATGACTGAAGCTTTCTTT
TRBJ2-2 | TRBV7-2 | - | - | CASSLGLANTGELFF | TGTGCCAGCAGCTTAGGACTAGCGAACACCGGGGAGCTGTTTTTT
TRBJ1-3 | TRBV9 | - | few | CASSVVSGPGNTIYF | TGTGCCAGCAGCGTAGTTTCGGGTCCGGGAAACACCATATATTTT
TRBJ2-2 | TRBV30 | - | - | CAWRRVNTGELFF | TGTGCCTGGAGGAGGGTAAACACCGGGGAGCTGTTTTTT
TRBJ2-1 | TRBV30 | - | - | CAWGVSGTYNEQFF | TGTGCCTGGGGGGTTAGCGGAACTTACAATGAGCAGTTCTTC
TRBJ2-2 | TRBV9 | - | - | CASSVLEGVGELFF | TGTGCCAGCAGCGTCTTAGAGGGGGTCGGGGAGCTGTTTTTT
TRBJ1-1 | TRBV7-2 | - | once | CASSFGGRVTEAFF | TGTGCCAGCAGCTTCGGGGGCCGGGTCACTGAAGCTTTCTTT
TRBJ1-4 | TRBV7-2 | - | - | CASSNWPDATNEKLFF | TGTGCCAGCAGTAACTGGCCCGACGCAACTAATGAAAAACTGTTTTTT
TRBJ1-5 | TRBV4-2 | - | - | CASSQSGWNQPQHF | TGTGCCAGCAGCCAATCAGGATGGAATCAGCCCCAGCATTTT
TRBJ1-5 | TRBV7-8 | TRBD1 | - | CASSYDRVGDRFQHF | TGTGCCAGCAGCTACGACAGGGTAGGAGATAGGTTCCAGCATTTT
TRBJ2-2 | TRBV5-4 | - | - | CASSFQGTGELFF | TGTGCCAGCAGCTTTCAGGGTACCGGGGAGCTGTTTTTT
TRBJ2-7 | TRBV7-9 | - | - | CASSLIDEQYF | TGTGCCAGCAGCTTAATCGACGAGCAGTACTTC
TRBJ1-1 | TRBV5-6 | TRBD1 | - | CASSFDRAGTEAFF | TGTGCCAGCAGCTTCGACAGGGCGGGCACTGAAGCTTTCTTT
TRBJ2-2 | TRBV5-1 | TRBD2 | once | CASRVVIAGNTGELFF | TGCGCCAGCAGGGTGGTGATAGCGGGGAACACCGGGGAGCTGTTTTTT
TRBJ1-5 | TRBV6-5 | - | - | CASSGSNSNQPQHF | TGTGCCAGCTCGGGCAGTAATAGCAATCAGCCCCAGCATTTT
TRBJ2-1 | TRBV3-1/TRBV3-2 | - | - | CASSQDIGQNWGEQFF | TGTGCCAGCAGCCAAGATATAGGCCAGAATTGGGGTGAGCAGTTCTTC
TRBJ1-2 | TRBV29-1 | - | - | CSAEGPGGAGYTF | TGCAGCGCCGAGGGCCCCGGGGGGGCTGGCTACACCTTC
TRBJ1-2 | TRBV25-1 | - | few | CASSYSYGYTF | TGTGCCAGCAGTTACTCCTATGGCTACACCTTC
TRBJ2-7 | TRBV5-4 | - | - | CASSLDGGAPLEQYF | TGTGCCAGCAGCTTGGATGGGGGGGCCCCTCTCGAGCAGTACTTC
TRBJ1-2 | TRBV30 | TRBD1 | - | CAWLPGQGSYGYTF | TGTGCCTGGTTGCCGGGACAGGGCTCCTATGGCTACACCTTC
TRBJ1-2 | TRBV19 | - | - | CASFQGGGGYTF | TGTGCCAGTTTCCAGGGAGGGGGTGGCTACACCTTC
TRBJ2-7 | TRBV4-1 | - | few | CASSQGVALYEQYF | TGCGCCAGCAGCCAAGGGGTAGCGCTCTACGAGCAGTACTTC
TRBJ1-3 | TRBV7-2 | TRBD1 | - | CASSLKDRGGNTIYF | TGTGCCAGCAGCTTAAAGGACAGGGGAGGAAACACCATATATTTT
TRBJ2-3 | TRBV5-1 | - | - | CASSLEGEWDTQYF | TGCGCCAGCAGCTTGGAGGGGGAGTGGGATACGCAGTATTTT
TRBJ2-1 | TRBV29-1 | - | - | CSVERVSSYNEQFF | TGCAGCGTTGAGCGCGTTAGCTCCTACAATGAGCAGTTCTTC
TRBJ1-2 | TRBV19 | - | - | CASSIVGSNNYGYTF | TGTGCCAGTAGTATAGTGGGATCGAACAACTATGGCTACACCTTC
TRBJ2-1 | TRBV7-6 | TRBD2 | - | CASSPGLGVYNEQFF | TGTGCCAGCAGCCCCGGACTAGGCGTCTACAATGAGCAGTTCTTC
TRBJ1-5 | TRBV7-9 | - | few | CASSDGGQPQHF | TGTGCCAGCAGCGACGGTGGTCAGCCCCAGCATTTT
TRBJ2-1 | TRBV9 | - | - | CASSVVIGSYNEQFF | TGTGCCAGCAGCGTAGTAATAGGATCTTACAATGAGCAGTTCTTC
TRBJ2-2 | TRBV12-3/TRBV12-4 | - | - | CASTRDTGELFF | TGTGCCAGCACGAGGGACACCGGGGAGCTGTTTTTT
TRBJ2-1 | TRBV29-1 | - | - | CSVGRAGAHEQFF | TGCAGCGTTGGAAGGGCGGGGGCTCATGAGCAGTTCTTC
TRBJ1-2 | TRBV13 | - | - | CASSLENDYTF | TGTGCCAGCAGCCTCGAGAACGACTACACCTTC
TRBJ1-5 | TRBV6-5 | - | - | CASSQLGINQPQHF | TGTGCCAGCAGCCAACTGGGGATCAATCAGCCCCAGCATTTT
TRBJ2-1 | TRBV6-5 | - | few | CATSARVDYNEQFF | TGTGCAACTTCGGCCAGGGTCGACTACAATGAGCAGTTCTTC
TRBJ1-2 | TRBV28 | - | once | CASSLIGRSPLYGYTF | TGTGCCAGCAGTTTAATTGGTAGGAGCCCCCTCTATGGCTACACCTTC
TRBJ2-7 | TRBV7-8 | TRBD2 | few | CASSSLAGGSYEQYF | TGTGCCAGCAGCTCGCTAGCGGGAGGGTCCTACGAGCAGTACTTC
TRBJ2-3 | TRBV6-1 | TRBD2 | once | CASSEALAGGTQYF | TGTGCCAGCAGTGAAGCACTAGCGGGTGGTACGCAGTATTTT
TRBJ2-3 | TRBV30 | TRBD2 | - | CACRGTSGTKYF | TGTGCCTGCCGGGGGACTAGCGGGACTAAGTATTTT
TRBJ2-2 | TRBV19 | TRBD1 | - | CASSINRGPGGELFF | TGTGCCAGTAGTATTAACAGGGGGCCAGGCGGGGAGCTGTTTTTT
TRBJ1-1 | TRBV30 | - | - | CAWSGQGTGTEAFF | TGTGCCTGGAGTGGGCAGGGGACGGGCACTGAAGCTTTCTTT